One and the same sample provided the 21 T cell receptor beta chains below, sequenced in a study of T cell changes during pregnancy in multiple sclerosis (dated by TCRdb to 2018 to 2020). Receptor amplification or capture employed the immunoSEQ multiplex PCR assay. TCRdb stores this immuneACCESS table with in-frame sequences only. Part of the clones is absent; in the studies checked, under half of the shortfall reflects unresolved V genes, and no reason is known for the rest. This sample lists about 42,000 clones; roughly 80% were detected once. Approximately 0.64% of the sample rests with the top ten. Source: CD4+ T cells from peripheral blood mononuclear cells, taken before pregnancy. All receptors come from a female donor with multiple sclerosis, enrolled in a pregnancy study.

V is TRBV18 and J is TRBJ1-1; 8 bases are a match to TRBD1. Germline V gene lookup returns CDR1 KGHSH and CDR2 LQKENI. This CDR3 contains 14 residues. V trimming: 3 bases; J trimming: 5 bases; junction bases outside the gene matches: 5. The CDR3 spells CASSPGQGGTEAFF. The CDR3 nucleotides are TGTGCCAGCTCACCTGGACAGGGTGGGACTGAAGCTTTCTTT.

This clone was seen just once. The chain uses TRBV5-1 and TRBJ2-1, with D tentatively TRBD1 (6 bases). V lost 4 bases and J lost 5, with 10 bases in between. The CDR3 length is 13 residues. Germline CDR1 and CDR2: SGHRS and YFSETQ. CDR3 region: CASSTDRHNEQFF. In DNA form, the CDR3 reads TGCGCCAGCAGCACGGACAGACACAATGAGCAGTTCTTC.

V and J are TRBV2 and TRBJ2-1; D remains unclear. Per the germline V gene, CDR1 is SNHLY and CDR2 is FYNNEI. This CDR3 has 14 amino acids. Trimming pared 8 bases from V and 6 bases from J, leaving 17 bases between. The CDR3 sequence is CASALGSLSNEQFF. DNA for the CDR3: TGTGCCAGCGCTCTGGGTAGCTTGAGCAATGAGCAGTTCTTC.

This clone is classed as medium-sized (0.01 to 0.1%). This sequence joins TRBV7-9 and TRBJ1-1; TRBD1 agrees at 7 bases. The CDR3 loop spans 16 amino acids. V shed 1 base, J shed 5 bases, and the junction held 10 bases outside the gene matches. Germline loops: CDR1 SEHNR, CDR2 FQNEAQ (reference sequence). CDR3 DNA sequence: TGTGCCAGCAGCTTAGAAGGGGGCGTCACTGGGACTGAAGCTTTCTTT. Translated: CASSLEGGVTGTEAFF. Full variable domain (outside the CDR3, taken from reference TRBV7-9 and TRBJ1-1): DTGVSQNPRHKITKRGQNVTFRCDPISEHNRLYWYRQTLGQGPEFLTYFQNEAQLEKSRLLSDRFSAERPKGSFSTLEIQRTEQGDSAMYLCASSLEGGVTGTEAFFGQGTRLTVV.

This sequence joins TRBV5-1 and TRBJ2-7; D may be TRBD2 (5 bases). Germline values: CDR1 SGHRS, CDR2 YFSETQ. Deletions cut 2 bases from V and 0 bases from J, with 9 bases between. The CDR3 totals 14 residues. In DNA, the CDR3 is TGCGCCAGCAGCTTAATACTAGACTCCTACGAGCAGTACTTC. Its translation: CASSLILDSYEQYF.

This rearrangement joins TRBV9 to TRBJ2-5; 13 positions match TRBD2. Germline-derived CDR1 and CDR2 are SGDLS and YYNGEE. The CDR3 consists of 17 residues. Trimming cost V 4 bases and J 5 bases; bases outside gene matches: 11. The CDR3 DNA reads as TGTGCCAGCAGCCCCTCTTGGACTAGCGGGGGCGGGGAGACCCAGTACTTC. Amino acid sequence: CASSPSWTSGGGETQYF.

This rearrangement joins TRBV11-2 to TRBJ2-6, with D tentatively TRBD1 (5 bases). Germline V gene data show CDR1 as SGHAT and CDR2 as FQNNGV. With 6 bases removed from V and 0 bases from J, the gap between germline ends came to 15 bases. The length of the CDR3 is 17 residues. The CDR3 reads CASRRPGRGSGANVLTF. The CDR3 DNA is TGTGCCAGCAGGCGACCCGGTAGGGGCTCTGGGGCCAACGTCCTGACTTTC.

This chain uses TRBV7-3 with TRBJ2-1; 8 nucleotides line up with TRBD2. Germline CDR1 and CDR2: SGHTA and FQGTGA. V was pared by 1 base and J by 10 bases, with 3 bases of the junction left unmatched. This CDR3 is 13 amino acids long. The CDR3 loop is CASSLIAGQEQFF. In nucleotides, the CDR3 is TGTGCCAGCAGCTTAATAGCGGGGCAGGAGCAGTTCTTC.

This chain joins TRBV6-1 and TRBJ2-1, with D hard to call. This CDR3 is 16 amino acids long. V shed 1 base and J shed 0 bases, with 10 bases lying between them. From germline, CDR1 is MNHNS and CDR2 SASEGT. This CDR3 is CASSEVASRSYNEQFF. The CDR3 nucleotides read TGTGCCAGCAGTGAAGTAGCTTCCCGCTCCTACAATGAGCAGTTCTTC.

This chain connects TRBV2 to TRBJ1-1, with TRBD1 matching over 9 bases. The CDR3 runs to 15 residues. In germline, CDR1 is SNHLY, CDR2 FYNNEI. The V and J ends lost 4 bases and 5 bases, in that order; junction bases with no gene match: 8. CDR3 loop: CASSAQGAGGTEAFF. The CDR3 DNA follows: TGTGCCAGCAGTGCACAGGGGGCCGGAGGTACTGAAGCTTTCTTT.

The rearrangement joins TRBV6-6 to TRBJ2-7; TRBD1 aligns across 7 bases. Germline assignment: CDR1 MNHNY and CDR2 SVGAGI (reference sequence). J gave up 0 bases and V 8 bases, and 10 bases lay outside the gene matches. The CDR3 length is 15 residues. The chain's CDR3 is CASGQATMSSYEQYF. The CDR3 DNA is TGTGCCAGCGGACAGGCTACAATGAGCTCCTACGAGCAGTACTTC.

The V call is TRBV19, the J call TRBJ1-2; the match to TRBD1 covers 7 bases. Trimming cost V 6 bases and J 3 bases; bases outside gene matches: 4. Per germline, CDR1 LNHDA and CDR2 SQIVND (reference sequence). This CDR3 is built from 13 residues. The CDR3 protein is CASSPGQDYGYTF. The CDR3 region has the DNA TGTGCCAGTAGCCCAGGACAGGACTATGGCTACACCTTC.

The genes are TRBV2 and TRBJ1-3; unclear D gene. This CDR3 contains 15 residues. Per germline, CDR1 SNHLY and CDR2 FYNNEI. V dropped 8 bases and J dropped 4 bases, with 18 bases sitting between them. The CDR3, as DNA: TGTGCCAGCGGATATAGCCTATCGGGGGGAAACACCATATATTTT. This codes for CASGYSLSGGNTIYF. Complete variable domain (other parts from reference TRBV2 and TRBJ1-3): EPEVTQTPSHQVTQMGQEVILRCVPISNHLYFYWYRQILGQKVEFLVSFYNNEISEKSEIFDDQFSVERPDGSNFTLKIRSTKLEDSAMYFCASGYSLSGGNTIYFGEGSWLTVV.

V is TRBV2 and J is TRBJ1-2; D remains unclear. The V end was cut by 2 bases, the J end by 8 bases, with 18 bases between. CDR1 and CDR2 (germline): SNHLY, FYNNEI. The CDR3 has 15 amino acids. CDR3 region: CASSEKMRAVRGYTF. The CDR3 DNA is TGTGCCAGCAGTGAAAAGATGCGGGCCGTTCGAGGCTACACCTTC.

Here the CDR3 reads CASSESRAGGEKLFF. The CDR3 DNA reads TGCGCCAGCAGTGAGTCGAGGGCCGGCGGTGAAAAACTGTTTTTT. The V gene is TRBV10-2, the J gene TRBJ1-4, with D unresolved. Germline CDR1 WSHSY, CDR2 SAAADI. Trimming took off 0 bases at V and 7 bases at J, with 12 bases between the two ends. The CDR3 contains 15 residues.

CDR3 loop: CASSLTGLDGYTF. In DNA form, the CDR3 reads TGTGCCAGCAGTCTAACAGGGTTGGATGGCTACACCTTC. The J gene is TRBJ1-2, the V gene TRBV6-5; D perhaps matches TRBD1 (6 bases). Deletions cut 5 bases from V and 6 bases from J, with 13 bases between. The CDR3 is made up of 13 amino acids. Germline values: CDR1 MNHEY, CDR2 SVGAGI.

This clone was detected only a few times. The chain combines TRBV30 with TRBJ1-4; 7 bases fit TRBD1. There are 15 residues in the CDR3. Looked up from germline, CDR1 is GTSNPN and CDR2 is SVGIG (reference sequence). With V trimmed by 3 bases and J by 4 bases, 8 bases remained unmatched. CDR3 DNA sequence: TGTGCCTGGAGCCACGGGACAGCGAGTAATGAAAAACTGTTTTTT. Translated: CAWSHGTASNEKLFF.

This rearrangement joins TRBV19 to TRBJ1-2; D unresolved. V was trimmed by 5 bases and J by 5 bases, leaving 15 bases between them. The germline gives CDR1 LNHDA, CDR2 SQIVND (reference sequence). The CDR3 contains 14 residues. In DNA form, the CDR3 reads TGTGCCAGTAGTGCGCTTACAGCATTTTATGGCTACACCTTC. Encoded protein: CASSALTAFYGYTF.

V is TRBV7-3 and J is TRBJ2-3, with 9 bases matching TRBD2. There are 16 residues in the CDR3. Per germline, CDR1 SGHTA and CDR2 FQGTGA. J gave up 4 bases and V 0 bases, and 5 bases lay outside the gene matches. CDR3 coding DNA: TGTGCCAGCAGCTTAACGCTGGCGGGGGGGGCAGATACGCAGTATTTT. Translated, it gives CASSLTLAGGADTQYF.

The V call is TRBV18, the J call TRBJ2-6; 13 bases agree with TRBD2. Germline-derived CDR1 and CDR2 are KGHSH and LQKENI. Trimming cost V 4 bases and J 0 bases; bases outside gene matches: 9. The CDR3 is made up of 20 amino acids. CDR3 loop: CASSRRLAGGRNSGANVLTF. CDR3 in DNA: TGTGCCAGCTCACGTCGACTAGCGGGAGGACGGAACTCTGGGGCCAACGTCCTGACTTTC.

V and J are TRBV7-6 and TRBJ1-1; a weak D match, TRBD1 (5 bases). The CDR3 covers 16 residues. The V gene's germline CDR1 is SGHVS and CDR2 FNYEAQ. V was shortened by 1 base and J by 1 base, with 13 bases between the two germline ends. CDR3 in amino acids: CASSLVAGGENTEAFF. The DNA of the CDR3 is TGTGCCAGCAGCTTAGTGGCGGGGGGGGAGAACACTGAAGCTTTCTTT.